Shown below are 30 T cell receptor beta chains from a single sample sequenced in a study of OX40 agonist ivuxolimab in advanced cancers. Sequencing was performed with immunoSEQ multiplex PCR; in TCRdb, only in-frame clones are kept and a portion is missing. Here the sample spans some 70,000 clones, approximately 90% being singletons. Specimen: CD4+ or CD8+ T cells sorted from blood, collected in a trial of the OX40 agonist ivuxolimab. These receptors all come from an adult with an advanced solid tumor such as melanoma, head and neck, liver or kidney cancer.

The chain employs TRBV2 and TRBJ2-7, with 7 bases that match TRBD2. After removal of 2 bases from V and 6 bases from J, the junction contained 7 bases not matched to a gene. The CDR3 runs to 14 residues. Germline CDR1 and CDR2: SNHLY and FYNNEI. The CDR3 loop is CASSEMGRDSEQYF. The CDR3 DNA reads as TGTGCCAGCAGTGAAATGGGGAGGGACTCCGAGCAGTACTTC.

This clone has a single count. The chain carries TRBV4-1 and TRBJ1-5, with D tentatively TRBD1 (6 bases). Germline lookup yields CDR1 MGHRA and CDR2 YSYEKL. The V end was cut by 4 bases, the J end by 4 bases, with 14 bases between. The CDR3 is 15 residues long. CDR3 nucleotides: TGCGCCAGCAGCCTAATTTGGGGGGCGAATCAGCCCCAGCATTTT. It translates to CASSLIWGANQPQHF.

This clone was seen a single time. The gene calls are TRBV5-1 and TRBJ2-2; 7 bases fit TRBD2. The germline V gene encodes CDR1 SGHRS and CDR2 YFSETQ. Trimming cost V 4 bases and J 1 base; bases outside gene matches: 4. The CDR3 loop spans 15 amino acids. This chain's CDR3 is CASSPGGLNTGELFF. CDR3 DNA: TGCGCCAGCAGCCCCGGGGGGTTGAACACCGGGGAGCTGTTTTTT.

V gene TRBV6-1 combines with J gene TRBJ2-3; the D gene is possibly TRBD1 (6 bases). CDR1 is MNHNS, CDR2 SASEGT, per germline. This CDR3 is built from 17 residues. Between the trimmed V and J ends, which lost 4 bases and 0 bases, there was a span of 17 bases. The CDR3 region is CASSATGSVGSTDTQYF. CDR3 sequence (DNA): TGTGCCAGCAGTGCCACAGGGTCGGTGGGTAGCACAGATACGCAGTATTTT.

This clone was seen more than once but under ten times. Other DNA sequences in this sample translate to the same CDR3. V and J are TRBV18 and TRBJ1-4; D unclear. The germline gives CDR1 KGHSH, CDR2 LQKENI. Trimming left V 2 bases short and J 8 bases short, with 3 bases between. The CDR3 length is 11 residues. Here the CDR3 DNA reads TGTGCCAGCTCACCAGGGGAAAAACTGTTTTTT. The encoded protein is CASSPGEKLFF.

This chain uses TRBV4-1 with TRBJ1-4; weak D call: TRBD1 (6 bases). V was shortened by 5 bases and J by 3 bases, with 16 bases between the two germline ends. Germline V gene lookup returns CDR1 MGHRA and CDR2 YSYEKL. This CDR3 is 16 amino acids long. This CDR3 reads CASSSPLRTANEKLFF. The CDR3, as DNA: TGCGCCAGCAGCTCTCCTTTAAGGACAGCTAATGAAAAACTGTTTTTT.

About this clone itself: Other nucleotide sequences in the sample specify the same CDR3. The V and J genes are TRBV5-1 and TRBJ2-7; D is undetermined. This CDR3 comprises 13 residues. The V gene's germline CDR1 is SGHRS and CDR2 YFSETQ. V gave up 2 bases and J gave up 6 bases, with 12 bases separating them. DNA of the CDR3: TGCGCCAGCAGCTTCGACCCCCTGGGCGAGCAGTACTTC. Its protein product is CASSFDPLGEQYF.

The chain couples TRBV13 to TRBJ2-2; D might be TRBD1 (6 bases). Trimming left V 4 bases short and J 0 bases short, with 9 bases between. The germline CDR1 and CDR2 sequences are PRHDT and FYEKMQ (reference sequence). The CDR3 has 15 amino acids. CDR3 coding DNA: TGTGCCAGCAGCTCCAGGGGCCCGAACACCGGGGAGCTGTTTTTT. Translation gives CASSSRGPNTGELFF.

The V and J genes are TRBV19 and TRBJ2-1; D perhaps matches TRBD2 (6 bases). The germline CDR1 and CDR2 sequences are LNHDA and SQIVND (reference sequence). The CDR3 contains 13 residues. Trimming shortened V by 6 bases and J by 7 bases, and 13 bases separated the two germline ends. CDR3 sequence (DNA): TGTGCCAGTAGATTGGCGGGACGGAATGAGCAGTTCTTC. Its protein product is CASRLAGRNEQFF.

The chain combines TRBV29-1 with TRBJ2-3, with D perhaps TRBD2 (7 bases). CDR3 length: 15 residues. Germline values: CDR1 SQVTM, CDR2 ANQGSEA. The V end lost 1 base, the J end lost 2 bases, and 13 bases lay between the germline ends. The chain's CDR3 is CSVEVPGGHTDTQYF. The CDR3 bases are TGCAGCGTTGAAGTACCCGGGGGGCACACAGATACGCAGTATTTT.

The V and J genes are TRBV6-5 and TRBJ1-1; D is unclear. Germline loops: CDR1 MNHEY, CDR2 SVGAGI. Deletions cut 8 bases from V and 1 base from J, with 11 bases between. The CDR3 covers 13 residues. The CDR3 region has the DNA TGTGCCAGCGCAAGAGGACGGAACACTGAAGCTTTCTTT. Residues: CASARGRNTEAFF.

This chain connects TRBV10-3 to TRBJ2-1, with TRBD2 matching over 14 bases. Looked up from germline, CDR1 is ENHRY and CDR2 is SYGVKD. Trimming removed 4 bases from V and 9 bases from J; junction bases left unmatched: 11. The CDR3 spans 17 residues. CDR3 sequence reads: CAISGIGTSGGSSEQFF. The DNA for the CDR3 is TGTGCCATCAGTGGTATCGGGACTAGCGGGGGATCAAGTGAGCAGTTCTTC.

The chain uses TRBV5-6 and TRBJ2-4, with 10 bases matching TRBD2. CDR1 SGHDT and CDR2 YYEEEE come from the germline V gene. The CDR3 contains 17 residues. Germline trimming cut 3 bases from V and 0 bases from J; bases unmatched to any gene: 6. This chain's CDR3 is CASSSQLAGLAKNIQYF. The CDR3 DNA reads TGTGCCAGCAGCTCCCAACTAGCGGGACTAGCCAAAAACATTCAGTACTTC. Full variable domain (missing parts from reference TRBV5-6 and TRBJ2-4): DAGVTQSPTHLIKTRGQQVTLRCSPKSGHDTVSWYQQALGQGPQFIFQYYEEEERQRGNFPDRFSGHQFPNYSSELNVNALLLGDSALYLCASSSQLAGLAKNIQYFGAGTRLSVL.

This clone appeared once. The genes are TRBV9 and TRBJ2-1, with 7 positions matching TRBD1. The CDR3 contains 15 residues. Trimming removed 1 base from V and 4 bases from J; junction bases left unmatched: 5. The germline V gene encodes CDR1 SGDLS and CDR2 YYNGEE. CDR3 amino acids: CASSVSTGLYNEQFF. The CDR3 nucleotides read TGTGCCAGCAGCGTATCGACAGGGTTATACAATGAGCAGTTCTTC.

This chain joins TRBV5-1 and TRBJ1-2, with D possibly being TRBD1 (6 bases). V was cut by 0 bases and J by 7 bases, with 10 bases left in between. The CDR3 sequence is 13 residues long. Looked up from germline, CDR1 is SGHRS and CDR2 is YFSETQ. The CDR3 protein is CASSLESGAGYTF. CDR3 DNA: TGCGCCAGCAGCTTGGAGTCAGGGGCTGGCTACACCTTC.

The rearrangement uses TRBV5-5 and TRBJ1-3, with a weak D call TRBD1 (6 bases). Trimming left V 0 bases short and J 4 bases short, with 11 bases between. Per the germline V gene, CDR1 is SGHKS and CDR2 is YYEKEE (reference sequence). CDR3 length equals 15 residues. CDR3 residues: CASSLEWGRGNTIYF. CDR3 DNA: TGTGCCAGCAGCTTGGAGTGGGGGCGCGGAAACACCATATATTTT.

V is TRBV30 and J is TRBJ1-5; possible D gene TRBD1, 5 bases. The germline gives CDR1 GTSNPN, CDR2 SVGIG (reference sequence). The V end lost 3 bases, the J end lost 6 bases, and 15 bases lay between the germline ends. The CDR3 is 14 amino acids. CDR3 sequence (DNA): TGTGCCTGGAGCCGGGGCCGGGGTGGTCAGCCCCAGCATTTT. Its translation: CAWSRGRGGQPQHF.

In this sample, this clone turned up once. The gene calls are TRBV19 and TRBJ2-3; 8 positions agree with TRBD1. This CDR3 is built from 14 residues. CDR1 is LNHDA and CDR2 is SQIVND in the germline V gene (reference sequence). After removal of 3 bases from V and 4 bases from J, the junction contained 3 bases not matched to a gene. CDR3 in amino acids: CASSMTGAADTQYF. The CDR3 nucleotides are TGTGCCAGTAGTATGACAGGGGCGGCAGATACGCAGTATTTT. Together with reference TRBV19 and TRBJ2-3, the CDR3 gives the full variable domain: DGGITQSPKYLFRKEGQNVTLSCEQNLNHDAMYWYRQDPGQGLRLIYYSQIVNDFQKGDIAEGYSVSREKKESFPLTVTSAQKNPTAFYLCASSMTGAADTQYFGPGTRLTVL.

The chain carries TRBV9 and TRBJ1-6, with 8 bases lining up with TRBD1. Unmatched junction bases numbered 7, after V lost 3 bases and J lost 11 bases. The CDR3 is 14 residues long. CDR1 SGDLS and CDR2 YYNGEE come from the germline V gene. The CDR3 coding sequence is TGTGCCAGCAGCGACCGCCCAGGGGGCGCACCCCTCCACTTT. As protein: CASSDRPGGAPLHF.

This rearrangement joins TRBV2 to TRBJ1-1, with a weak D call TRBD1 (6 bases). Germline V gene data show CDR1 as SNHLY and CDR2 as FYNNEI. The CDR3 is 11 amino acids. With 8 bases removed from V and 7 bases from J, the gap between germline ends came to 11 bases. The CDR3 bases are TGTGCCAGCCGCGAGACAGGTGAAGCTTTCTTT. It is translated as CASRETGEAFF.

V gene TRBV29-1 combines with J gene TRBJ2-5; 8 nucleotides agree with TRBD2. Trimming removed 7 bases from V and 2 bases from J; junction bases left unmatched: 9. CDR3 size: 14 residues. Germline lookup yields CDR1 SQVTM and CDR2 ANQGSEA. CDR3 DNA sequence: TGCAGCGCTCAAGCGGGGGCCTTACAAGAGACCCAGTACTTC. Its protein is CSAQAGALQETQYF.

V and J are TRBV11-2 and TRBJ2-3; TRBD2 aligns across 7 bases. V dropped 1 base and J dropped 8; count of bases not matched to a gene: 9. This CDR3 is built from 15 residues. The germline CDR1 and CDR2 sequences are SGHAT and FQNNGV. The DNA of the CDR3 is TGTGCCAGCAGCTTAGCGGACTTTTCGGGAGGTACGCAGTATTTT. Translation: CASSLADFSGGTQYF.

CDR3 sequence reads: CASSQGVVIASDTQYF. DNA for the CDR3: TGCGCCAGCAGCCAAGGTGTGGTCATAGCCTCAGATACGCAGTATTTT. The rearrangement joins TRBV4-1 to TRBJ2-3; no reliable D call. Germline loops: CDR1 MGHRA, CDR2 YSYEKL. This CDR3 has 16 residues. The V gene lost 1 base and the J gene lost 4 bases, with 15 bases spanning the gap.

The chain employs TRBV30 and TRBJ1-5; D gene unclear. The CDR3 loop spans 14 amino acids. With 3 bases removed from V and 3 bases from J, the gap between germline ends came to 12 bases. Per germline, CDR1 GTSNPN and CDR2 SVGIG (reference sequence). Here the CDR3 DNA reads TGTGCCTGGAGGGGAGTGGGATCCAATCAGCCCCAGCATTTT. Translating it yields CAWRGVGSNQPQHF.

This chain's CDR3 is CASSLGGGSYNEQFF. The CDR3 bases are TGCGCCAGCAGCTTAGGCGGGGGTTCCTACAATGAGCAGTTCTTC. The V gene is TRBV5-1, the J gene TRBJ2-1, with 7 positions matching TRBD2. Germline values: CDR1 SGHRS, CDR2 YFSETQ. Trimming at V came to 2 bases and at J to 1 base, leaving 3 bases not matched to a gene. The CDR3 sequence is 15 residues long. The full variable domain, its missing parts supplied by reference TRBV5-1 and TRBJ2-1, is KAGVTQTPRYLIKTRGQQVTLSCSPISGHRSVSWYQQTPGQGLQFLFEYFSETQRNKGNFPGRFSGRQFSNSRSEMNVSTLELGDSALYLCASSLGGGSYNEQFFGPGTRLTVL.

The V call is TRBV27, the J call TRBJ1-4; D not certain. The V and J ends lost 4 bases and 7 bases respectively, with 13 bases between them. Germline CDR1 and CDR2: MNHEY and SMNVEV (reference sequence). CDR3 length: 14 amino acids. In DNA form, the CDR3 reads TGTGCCAGCAGTTCCCCCGGGCTTAGTGAAAAACTGTTTTTT. It codes for CASSSPGLSEKLFF.

This chain connects TRBV2 to TRBJ2-5; 7 bases agree with TRBD1. This CDR3 has 14 residues. CDR1 is SNHLY and CDR2 is FYNNEI in the germline V gene. V was pared by 6 bases and J by 2 bases, with 6 bases of the junction left unmatched. The chain's CDR3 is CASSLQGLQETQYF. Here the CDR3 DNA reads TGTGCCAGCAGCCTACAGGGGCTGCAAGAGACCCAGTACTTC.

The chain uses TRBV7-9 and TRBJ1-1, with D maybe TRBD1 (6 bases). Trimming pared 3 bases from V and 4 bases from J, leaving 12 bases between. CDR3 length equals 14 residues. CDR1 is SEHNR, CDR2 FQNEAQ, per germline (reference sequence). The CDR3: CASSFGQRGTEAFF. In DNA form, the CDR3 reads TGTGCCAGCAGCTTCGGACAGAGGGGCACTGAAGCTTTCTTT.

CDR3 bases: TGTGCCACCTCGAAGACTAGCGGATATTCCTACGAGCAGTACTTC. Translated: CATSKTSGYSYEQYF. This chain links TRBV7-9 with TRBJ2-7; 9 bases line up with TRBD2. CDR3 length equals 15 residues. Germline CDR1 reads SEHNR; CDR2 reads FQNEAQ (reference sequence). J gave up 1 base and V 10 bases, and 11 bases lay outside the gene matches.

The chain uses TRBV18 and TRBJ1-2; the D is unclear. The CDR3 sequence is 14 residues long. V lost 3 bases, J lost 0 bases, and 8 bases lay in between. Per germline, CDR1 KGHSH and CDR2 LQKENI. The CDR3 coding sequence is TGTGCCAGCTCACCGGCGGCCTCTAACTATGGCTACACCTTC. As protein: CASSPAASNYGYTF.